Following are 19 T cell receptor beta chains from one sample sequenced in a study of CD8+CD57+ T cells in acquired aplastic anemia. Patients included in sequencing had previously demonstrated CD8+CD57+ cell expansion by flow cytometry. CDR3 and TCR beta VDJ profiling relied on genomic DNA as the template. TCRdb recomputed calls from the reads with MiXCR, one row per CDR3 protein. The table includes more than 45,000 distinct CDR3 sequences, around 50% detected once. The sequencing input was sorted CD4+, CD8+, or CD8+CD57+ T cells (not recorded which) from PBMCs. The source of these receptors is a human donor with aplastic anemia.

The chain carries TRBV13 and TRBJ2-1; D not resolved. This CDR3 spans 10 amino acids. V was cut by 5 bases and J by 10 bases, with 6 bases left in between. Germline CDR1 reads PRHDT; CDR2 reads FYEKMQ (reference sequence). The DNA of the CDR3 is TGTGCCAGCAGCCGCAACGAGCAGTTCTTC. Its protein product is CASSRNEQFF. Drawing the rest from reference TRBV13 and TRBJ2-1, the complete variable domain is AAGVIQSPRHLIKEKRETATLKCYPIPRHDTVYWYQQGPGQDPQFLISFYEKMQSDKGSIPDRFSAQQFSDYHSELNMSSLELGDSALYFCASSRNEQFFGPGTRLTVL.

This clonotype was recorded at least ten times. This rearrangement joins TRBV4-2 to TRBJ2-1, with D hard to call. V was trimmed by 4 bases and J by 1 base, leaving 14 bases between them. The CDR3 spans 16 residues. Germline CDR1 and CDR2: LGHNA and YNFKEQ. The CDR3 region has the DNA TGTGCCAGCAGCCTTAAACAGATAGTATCCTACAATGAGCAGTTCTTC. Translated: CASSLKQIVSYNEQFF.

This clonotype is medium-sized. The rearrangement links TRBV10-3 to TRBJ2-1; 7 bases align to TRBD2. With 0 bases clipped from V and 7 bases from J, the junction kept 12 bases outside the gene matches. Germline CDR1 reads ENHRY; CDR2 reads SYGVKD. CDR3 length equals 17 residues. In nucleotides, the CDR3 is TGTGCCATCAGTGAGTCGGGTTGGCGGGGGATTGGGAATGAGCAGTTCTTC. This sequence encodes CAISESGWRGIGNEQFF.

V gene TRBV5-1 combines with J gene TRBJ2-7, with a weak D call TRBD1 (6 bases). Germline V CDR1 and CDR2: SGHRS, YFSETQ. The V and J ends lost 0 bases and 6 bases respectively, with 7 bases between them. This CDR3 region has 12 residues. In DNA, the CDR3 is TGCGCCAGCAGCTTGGAAGGGGGCGAGCAGTACTTC. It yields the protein CASSLEGGEQYF.

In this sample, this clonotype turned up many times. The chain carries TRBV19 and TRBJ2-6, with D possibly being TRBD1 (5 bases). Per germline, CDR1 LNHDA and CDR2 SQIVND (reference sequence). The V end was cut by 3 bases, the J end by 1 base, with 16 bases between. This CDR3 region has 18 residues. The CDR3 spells CASSMKGARISGANVLTF. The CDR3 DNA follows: TGTGCCAGTAGTATGAAAGGGGCAAGGATTTCTGGGGCCAACGTCCTGACTTTC. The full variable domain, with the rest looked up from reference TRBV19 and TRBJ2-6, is DGGITQSPKYLFRKEGQNVTLSCEQNLNHDAMYWYRQDPGQGLRLIYYSQIVNDFQKGDIAEGYSVSREKKESFPLTVTSAQKNPTAFYLCASSMKGARISGANVLTFGAGSRLTVL.

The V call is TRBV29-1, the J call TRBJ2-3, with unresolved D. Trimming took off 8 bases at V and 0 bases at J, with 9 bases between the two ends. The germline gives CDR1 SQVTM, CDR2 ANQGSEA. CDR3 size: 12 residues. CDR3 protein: CSLKQSTDTQYF. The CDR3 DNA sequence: TGCAGCTTAAAACAGAGCACAGATACGCAGTATTTT.

CDR3 residues: CASSQVDLVAIQEQYF. In nucleotides, the CDR3 is TGCGCCAGCAGCCAAGTGGACCTTGTAGCAATCCAAGAGCAGTACTTC. This chain links TRBV4-1 with TRBJ2-7; D gene unclear. There are 16 residues in the CDR3. The V end was cut by 1 base, the J end by 7 bases, with 20 bases between. CDR1 MGHRA and CDR2 YSYEKL come from the germline V gene.

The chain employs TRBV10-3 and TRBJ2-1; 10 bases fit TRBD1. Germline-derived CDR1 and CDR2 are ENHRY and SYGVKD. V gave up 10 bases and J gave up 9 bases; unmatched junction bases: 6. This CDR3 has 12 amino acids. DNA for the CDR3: TGTGCCACGAGACAGGGGGCAGGTGAGCAGTTCTTC. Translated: CATRQGAGEQFF.

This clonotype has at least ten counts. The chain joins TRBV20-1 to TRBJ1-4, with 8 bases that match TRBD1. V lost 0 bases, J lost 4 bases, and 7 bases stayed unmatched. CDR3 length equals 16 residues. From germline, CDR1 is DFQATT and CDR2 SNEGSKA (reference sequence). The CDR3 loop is CSARDWAGGRNEKLFF. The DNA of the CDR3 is TGCAGTGCTAGAGATTGGGCAGGGGGCCGTAATGAAAAACTGTTTTTT.

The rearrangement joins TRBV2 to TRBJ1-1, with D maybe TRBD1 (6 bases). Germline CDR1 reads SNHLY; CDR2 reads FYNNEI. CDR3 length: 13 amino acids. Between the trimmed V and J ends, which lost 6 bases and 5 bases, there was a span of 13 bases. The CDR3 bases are TGTGCCAGCAGGGTGTTACAGGGAACTGAAGCTTTCTTT. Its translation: CASRVLQGTEAFF.

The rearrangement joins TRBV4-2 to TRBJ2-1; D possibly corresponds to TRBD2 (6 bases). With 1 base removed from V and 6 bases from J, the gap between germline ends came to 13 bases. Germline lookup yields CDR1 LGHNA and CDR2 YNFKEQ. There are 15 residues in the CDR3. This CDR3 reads CASSQGTTSINEQFF. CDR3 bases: TGTGCCAGCAGCCAAGGAACTACTAGCATCAATGAGCAGTTCTTC.

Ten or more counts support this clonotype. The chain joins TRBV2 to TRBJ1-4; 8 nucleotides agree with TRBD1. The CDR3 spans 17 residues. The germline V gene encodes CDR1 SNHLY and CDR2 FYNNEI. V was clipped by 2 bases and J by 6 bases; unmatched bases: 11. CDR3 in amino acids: CASSETGGRRIDEKLFF. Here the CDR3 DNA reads TGTGCCAGCAGTGAAACAGGGGGGCGTAGAATAGATGAAAAACTGTTTTTT.

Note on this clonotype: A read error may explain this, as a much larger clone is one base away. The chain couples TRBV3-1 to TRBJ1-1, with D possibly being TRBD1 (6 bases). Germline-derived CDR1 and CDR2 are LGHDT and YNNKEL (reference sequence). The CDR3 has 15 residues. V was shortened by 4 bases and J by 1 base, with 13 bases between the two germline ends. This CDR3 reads CASSPRGQENTEAFF. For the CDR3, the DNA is TGTGCCAGCAGCCCACGGGGGCAGGAGAACACTGAAGCTTTCTTT.

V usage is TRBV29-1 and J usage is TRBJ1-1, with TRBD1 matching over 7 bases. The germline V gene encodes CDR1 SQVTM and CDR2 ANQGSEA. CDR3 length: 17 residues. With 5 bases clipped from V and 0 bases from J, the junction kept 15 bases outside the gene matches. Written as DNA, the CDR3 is TGCAGCGTTCTTCTAGGAATGACAGGGCGGTTGAACACTGAAGCTTTCTTT. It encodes CSVLLGMTGRLNTEAFF.

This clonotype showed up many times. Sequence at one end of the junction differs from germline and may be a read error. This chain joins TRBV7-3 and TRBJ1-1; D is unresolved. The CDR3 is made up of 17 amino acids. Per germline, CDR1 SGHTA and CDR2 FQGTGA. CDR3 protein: CASTLSVDDTQNTEAFF. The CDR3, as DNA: TGTGCCAGCACCTTATCGGTGGACGACACACAGAACACTGAAGCTTTCTTT.

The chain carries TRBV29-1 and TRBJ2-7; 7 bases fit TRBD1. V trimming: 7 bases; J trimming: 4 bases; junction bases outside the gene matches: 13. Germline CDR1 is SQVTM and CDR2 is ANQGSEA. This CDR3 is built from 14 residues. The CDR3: CSAQTTGVGYEQYF. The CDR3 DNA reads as TGCAGCGCTCAAACTACAGGGGTAGGGTACGAGCAGTACTTC.

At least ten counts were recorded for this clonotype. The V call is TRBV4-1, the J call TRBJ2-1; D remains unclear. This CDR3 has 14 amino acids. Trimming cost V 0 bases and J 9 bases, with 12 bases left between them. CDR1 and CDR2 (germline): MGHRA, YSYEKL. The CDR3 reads CASSQDSRPGEQFF. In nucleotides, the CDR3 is TGCGCCAGCAGCCAAGATAGCCGACCGGGTGAGCAGTTCTTC.

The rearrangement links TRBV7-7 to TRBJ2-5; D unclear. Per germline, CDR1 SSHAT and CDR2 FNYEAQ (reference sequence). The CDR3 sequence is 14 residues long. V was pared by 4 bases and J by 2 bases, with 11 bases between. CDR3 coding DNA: TGTGCCAGCAGCTATTCGGCAGGACAAGAGACCCAGTACTTC. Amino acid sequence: CASSYSAGQETQYF.

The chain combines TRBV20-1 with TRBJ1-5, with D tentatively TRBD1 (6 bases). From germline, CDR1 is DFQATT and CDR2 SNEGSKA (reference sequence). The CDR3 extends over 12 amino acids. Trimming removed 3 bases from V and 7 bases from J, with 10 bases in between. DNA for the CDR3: TGCAGTGCTAGGCAACAGGGACAGCCCCAGCATTTT. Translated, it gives CSARQQGQPQHF.